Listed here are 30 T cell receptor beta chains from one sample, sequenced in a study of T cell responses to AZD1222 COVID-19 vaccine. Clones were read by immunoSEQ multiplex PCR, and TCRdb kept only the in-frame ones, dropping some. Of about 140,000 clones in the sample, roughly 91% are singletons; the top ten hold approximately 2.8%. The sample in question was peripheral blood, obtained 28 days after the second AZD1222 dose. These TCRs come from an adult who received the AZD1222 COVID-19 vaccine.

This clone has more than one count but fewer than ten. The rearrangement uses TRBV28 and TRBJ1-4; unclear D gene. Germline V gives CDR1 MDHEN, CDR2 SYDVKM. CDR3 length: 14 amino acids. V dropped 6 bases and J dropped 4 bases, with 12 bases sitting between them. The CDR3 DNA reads TGTGCCAGCAGCCCGGACGGAGGTAATGAAAAACTGTTTTTT. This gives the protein CASSPDGGNEKLFF.

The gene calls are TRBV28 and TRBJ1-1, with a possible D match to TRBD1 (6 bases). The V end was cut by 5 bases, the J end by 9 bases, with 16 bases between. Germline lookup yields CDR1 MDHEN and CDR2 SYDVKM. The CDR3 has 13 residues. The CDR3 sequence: CASSVPGTLKAFF. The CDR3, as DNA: TGTGCCAGCAGTGTCCCCGGGACATTGAAAGCTTTCTTT.

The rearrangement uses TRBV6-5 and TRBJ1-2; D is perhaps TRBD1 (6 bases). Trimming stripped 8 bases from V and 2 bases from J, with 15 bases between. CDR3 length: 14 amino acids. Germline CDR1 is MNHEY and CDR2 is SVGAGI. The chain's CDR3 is CASRENRVNYGYTF. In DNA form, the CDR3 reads TGTGCCAGCCGAGAGAACAGGGTGAACTATGGCTACACCTTC.

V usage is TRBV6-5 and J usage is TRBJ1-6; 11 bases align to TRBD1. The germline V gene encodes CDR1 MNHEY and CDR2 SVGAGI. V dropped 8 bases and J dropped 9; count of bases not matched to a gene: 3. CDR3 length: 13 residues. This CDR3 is CASGQGAVSPLHF. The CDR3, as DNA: TGTGCCAGCGGACAGGGGGCCGTTTCACCCCTCCACTTT.

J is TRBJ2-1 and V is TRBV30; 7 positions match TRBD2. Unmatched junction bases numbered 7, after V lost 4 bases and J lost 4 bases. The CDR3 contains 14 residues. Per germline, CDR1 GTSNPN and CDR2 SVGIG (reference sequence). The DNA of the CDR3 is TGTGCCTGGATGACGGGGAGGGCATACAATGAGCAGTTCTTC. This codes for CAWMTGRAYNEQFF.

The CDR3 spells CASSRRQETYEQYF. As DNA, the CDR3 is TGTGCCAGCAGCCGGAGACAGGAAACCTACGAGCAGTACTTC. The gene calls are TRBV3-1 (or the pseudogene TRBV3-2) and TRBJ2-7; a weak D match, TRBD1 (6 bases). Germline assignment: CDR1 LGHDT and CDR2 YNNKEL (reference sequence). The V end lost 4 bases, the J end lost 2 bases, and 12 bases lay between the germline ends. CDR3 length equals 14 residues.

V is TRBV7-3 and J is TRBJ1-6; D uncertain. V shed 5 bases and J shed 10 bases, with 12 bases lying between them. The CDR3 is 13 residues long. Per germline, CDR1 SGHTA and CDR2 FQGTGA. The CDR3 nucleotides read TGTGCCAGCAGCCTAGACGGAGGATCACCCCTCCACTTT. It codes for CASSLDGGSPLHF.

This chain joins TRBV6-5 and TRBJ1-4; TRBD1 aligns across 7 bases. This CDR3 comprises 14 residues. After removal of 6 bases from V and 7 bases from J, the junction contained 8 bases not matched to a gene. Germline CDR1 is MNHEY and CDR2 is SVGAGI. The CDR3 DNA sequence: TGTGCCAGCAGAACCGGGACAGCACCTGAAAAACTGTTTTTT. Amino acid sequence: CASRTGTAPEKLFF.

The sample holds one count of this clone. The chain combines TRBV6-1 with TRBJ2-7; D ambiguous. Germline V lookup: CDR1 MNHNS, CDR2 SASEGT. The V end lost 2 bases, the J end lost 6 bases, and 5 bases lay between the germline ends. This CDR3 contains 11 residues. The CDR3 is CASSEWREQYF. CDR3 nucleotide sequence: TGTGCCAGCAGTGAATGGCGCGAGCAGTACTTC.

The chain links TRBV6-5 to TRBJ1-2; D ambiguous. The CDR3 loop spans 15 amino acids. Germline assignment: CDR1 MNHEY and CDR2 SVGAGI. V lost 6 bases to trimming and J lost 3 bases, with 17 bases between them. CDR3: CASRVVAITYYGYTF. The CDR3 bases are TGTGCCAGCAGGGTCGTCGCGATAACTTACTATGGCTACACCTTC.

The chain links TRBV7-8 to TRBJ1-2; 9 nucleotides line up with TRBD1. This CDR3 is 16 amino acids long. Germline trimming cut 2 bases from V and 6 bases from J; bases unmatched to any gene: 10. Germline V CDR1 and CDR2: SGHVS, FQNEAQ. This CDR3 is CASSLLGQGLGDGYTF. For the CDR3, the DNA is TGTGCCAGCAGCTTATTAGGACAGGGGTTAGGGGATGGCTACACCTTC.

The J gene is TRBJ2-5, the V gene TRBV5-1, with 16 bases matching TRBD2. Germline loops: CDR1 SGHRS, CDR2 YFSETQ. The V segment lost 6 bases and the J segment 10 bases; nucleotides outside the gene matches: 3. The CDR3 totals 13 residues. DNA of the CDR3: TGCGCCAGCACAGGGACTAGCGGGAGGGTCCAGTACTTC. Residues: CASTGTSGRVQYF.

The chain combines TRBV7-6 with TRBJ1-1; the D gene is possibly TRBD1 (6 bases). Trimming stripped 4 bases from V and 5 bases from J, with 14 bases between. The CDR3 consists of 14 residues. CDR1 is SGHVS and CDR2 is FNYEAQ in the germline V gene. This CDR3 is CASSYLTGGTEAFF. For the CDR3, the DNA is TGTGCCAGCAGCTACCTGACAGGCGGGACTGAAGCTTTCTTT.

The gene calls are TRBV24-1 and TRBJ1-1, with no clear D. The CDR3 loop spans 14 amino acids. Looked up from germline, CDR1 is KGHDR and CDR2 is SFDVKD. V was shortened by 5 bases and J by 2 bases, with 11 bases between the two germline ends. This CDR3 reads CATSVGGINTEAFF. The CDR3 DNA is TGTGCCACCAGTGTAGGAGGGATCAACACTGAAGCTTTCTTT.

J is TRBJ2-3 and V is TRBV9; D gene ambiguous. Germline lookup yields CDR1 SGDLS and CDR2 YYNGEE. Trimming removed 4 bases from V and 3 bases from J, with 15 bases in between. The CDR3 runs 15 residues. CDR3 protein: CASSLAPGGTDTQYF. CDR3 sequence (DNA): TGTGCCAGCAGCCTCGCGCCGGGCGGAACAGATACGCAGTATTTT.

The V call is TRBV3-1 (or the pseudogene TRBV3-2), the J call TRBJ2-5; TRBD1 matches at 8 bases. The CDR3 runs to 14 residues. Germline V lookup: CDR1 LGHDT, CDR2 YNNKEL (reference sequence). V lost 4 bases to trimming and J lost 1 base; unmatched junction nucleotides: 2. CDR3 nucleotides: TGTGCCAGCAGCCTGGGGACAGGCCAAGAGACCCAGTACTTC. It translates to CASSLGTGQETQYF.

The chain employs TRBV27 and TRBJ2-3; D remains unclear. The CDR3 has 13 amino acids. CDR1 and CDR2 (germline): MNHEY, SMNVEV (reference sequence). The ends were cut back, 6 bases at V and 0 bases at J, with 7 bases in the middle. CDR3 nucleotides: TGTGCCAGCAGATTGTCCAGCACAGATACGCAGTATTTT. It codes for CASRLSSTDTQYF.

This chain's CDR3 is CASSSTGTGLGSYTGELFF. CDR3 coding DNA: TGTGCCAGCAGCTCCACCGGGACAGGGCTGGGGAGTTACACCGGGGAGCTGTTTTTT. This chain uses TRBV11-2 with TRBJ2-2, with 9 nucleotides matching TRBD1. V trimming: 4 bases; J trimming: 3 bases; junction bases outside the gene matches: 15. Germline V lookup: CDR1 SGHAT, CDR2 FQNNGV. The CDR3 consists of 19 residues.

The CDR3 DNA reads TGTGCCAGCAGCTTAAGCGCAGGAGCAACTAATGAAAAACTGTTTTTT. It yields the protein CASSLSAGATNEKLFF. The gene calls are TRBV7-6 and TRBJ1-4; no definite D call. V dropped 2 bases and J dropped 0 bases, with 10 bases sitting between them. Germline V lookup: CDR1 SGHVS, CDR2 FNYEAQ. This CDR3 region has 16 residues.

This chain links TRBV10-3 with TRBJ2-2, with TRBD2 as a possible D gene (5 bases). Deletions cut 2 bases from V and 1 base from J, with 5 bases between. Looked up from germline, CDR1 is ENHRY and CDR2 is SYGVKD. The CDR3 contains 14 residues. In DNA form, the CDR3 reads TGTGCCATCAGTGAGGGACTGAACACCGGGGAGCTGTTTTTT. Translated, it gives CAISEGLNTGELFF.

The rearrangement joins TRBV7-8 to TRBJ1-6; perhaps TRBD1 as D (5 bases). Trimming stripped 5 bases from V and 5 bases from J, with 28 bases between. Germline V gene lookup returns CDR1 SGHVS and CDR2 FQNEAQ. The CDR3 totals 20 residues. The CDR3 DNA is TGTGCCAGCAGCCAATTCTTGGTTTCTATGGGGCTACCCGATAATTCACCCCTCCACTTT. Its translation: CASSQFLVSMGLPDNSPLHF.

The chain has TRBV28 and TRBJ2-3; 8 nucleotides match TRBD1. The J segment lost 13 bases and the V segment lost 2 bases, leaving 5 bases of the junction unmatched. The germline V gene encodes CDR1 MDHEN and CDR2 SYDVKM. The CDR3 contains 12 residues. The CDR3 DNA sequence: TGTGCCAGCAGTTTAATCGCAGGGGGCGAGTATTTT. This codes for CASSLIAGGEYF.

For the CDR3, the DNA is TGTGCCAGCAGCCAGCGGGTTTCACCCCTCCACTTT. Amino acids: CASSQRVSPLHF. V usage is TRBV7-9 and J usage is TRBJ1-6; no definite D call. The length of the CDR3 is 12 residues. Germline lookup yields CDR1 SEHNR and CDR2 FQNEAQ (reference sequence). Trimming cost V 5 bases and J 9 bases, with 8 bases left between them.

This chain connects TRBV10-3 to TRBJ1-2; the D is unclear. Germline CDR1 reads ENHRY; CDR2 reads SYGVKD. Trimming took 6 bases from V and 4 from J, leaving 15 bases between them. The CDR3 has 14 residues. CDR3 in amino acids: CAISPKGEGYGYTF. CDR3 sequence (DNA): TGTGCCATCAGCCCGAAGGGTGAAGGCTATGGCTACACCTTC.

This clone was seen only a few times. The DNA for the CDR3 is TGTGCCAGCAGTTTTGGCCGACCGGGACTAGACTCCTACGAGCAGTACTTC. This gives the protein CASSFGRPGLDSYEQYF. The V gene is TRBV27, the J gene TRBJ2-7; 8 positions match TRBD2. The V and J ends lost 3 bases and 0 bases, in that order; junction bases with no gene match: 10. CDR1 and CDR2 (germline): MNHEY, SMNVEV (reference sequence). CDR3 length: 17 residues.

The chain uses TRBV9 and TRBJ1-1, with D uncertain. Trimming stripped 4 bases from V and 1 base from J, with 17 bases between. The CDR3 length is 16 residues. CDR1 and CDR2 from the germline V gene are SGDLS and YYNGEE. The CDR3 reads CASSFGLGTENTEAFF. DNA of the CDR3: TGTGCCAGCAGCTTCGGCCTCGGCACTGAGAACACTGAAGCTTTCTTT. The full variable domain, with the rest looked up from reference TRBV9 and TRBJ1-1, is DSGVTQTPKHLITATGQRVTLRCSPRSGDLSVYWYQQSLDQGLQFLIQYYNGEERAKGNILERFSAQQFPDLHSELNLSSLELGDSALYFCASSFGLGTENTEAFFGQGTRLTVV.

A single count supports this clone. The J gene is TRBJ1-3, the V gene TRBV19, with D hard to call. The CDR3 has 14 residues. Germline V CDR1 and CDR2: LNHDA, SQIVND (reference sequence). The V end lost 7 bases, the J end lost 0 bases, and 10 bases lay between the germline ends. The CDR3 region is CASKVGVSGNTIYF. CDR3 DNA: TGTGCCAGTAAAGTCGGAGTCTCTGGAAACACCATATATTTT.

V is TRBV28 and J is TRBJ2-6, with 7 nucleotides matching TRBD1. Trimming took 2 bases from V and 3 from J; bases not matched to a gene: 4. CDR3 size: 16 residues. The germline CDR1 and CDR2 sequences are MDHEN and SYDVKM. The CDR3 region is CASSLPRGYGANVLTF. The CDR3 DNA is TGTGCCAGCAGTTTACCCAGGGGGTATGGGGCCAACGTCCTGACTTTC.

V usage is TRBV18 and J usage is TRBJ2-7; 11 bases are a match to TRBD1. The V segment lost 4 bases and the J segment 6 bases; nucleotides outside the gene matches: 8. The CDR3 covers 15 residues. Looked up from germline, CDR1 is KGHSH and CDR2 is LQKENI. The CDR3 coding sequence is TGTGCCAGCTCACGGCCGGACAGGGGGCATGGCGAGCAGTACTTC. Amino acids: CASSRPDRGHGEQYF.

The CDR3 spells CASSLESGPRGGYTF. The CDR3 nucleotides are TGTGCCAGCAGCTTGGAGTCCGGGCCAAGGGGGGGCTACACCTTC. J is TRBJ1-2 and V is TRBV5-6, with D possibly being TRBD1 (6 bases). The CDR3 has 15 residues. Trimming removed 0 bases at V and 8 bases at J, with 17 bases between. Germline assignment: CDR1 SGHDT and CDR2 YYEEEE.